This TCR beta chain is drawn from a study of shared clonotypes between healthy human individuals. Study results and limitations: The study's rarefaction showed incomplete sorted-subset sequencing despite large depth.

With regard to this clone: The target antigen is unknown.

Donors, healthy HIV-negative adults, lacked recent acute infections or vaccinations. The study separated CD4+ cells into CD45RA+ naive and CD45RA-negative memory subsets. The V gene end was trimmed by 0 bases and the J gene end by 5 bases; junction bases not matched to a gene: 6. Germline CDR1 reads SGHNT; CDR2 reads YYREEE (reference sequence). This CDR3 has 16 amino acids. At a deep level, the assay was run. Produced via immunoSEQ multiplex PCR; TCRdb's table is partial and in-frame only. The sample contains around 750,000 clones, 74% of which appear only once. This clonotype was obtained from a woman aged 30 to 39 in good health. Sequencing was performed on memory CD4+ T cells sorted from blood. Documented subset: CD45RA-negative fraction. The genes are TRBV5-4 and TRBJ2-5, with 11 bases that match TRBD2. CDR3 nucleotide sequence: TGTGCCAGCAGCTTGGGATGGCTAGCGGGAGGCGAGACCCAGTACTTC. Its translation is CASSLGWLAGGETQYF. Supplemented by reference TRBV5-4 and TRBJ2-5, the full variable domain reads ETGVTQSPTHLIKTRGQQVTLRCSSQSGHNTVSWYQQALGQGPQFIFQYYREEENGRGNFPPRFSGLQFPNYSSELNVNALELDDSALYLCASSLGWLAGGETQYFGPGTRLLVL.